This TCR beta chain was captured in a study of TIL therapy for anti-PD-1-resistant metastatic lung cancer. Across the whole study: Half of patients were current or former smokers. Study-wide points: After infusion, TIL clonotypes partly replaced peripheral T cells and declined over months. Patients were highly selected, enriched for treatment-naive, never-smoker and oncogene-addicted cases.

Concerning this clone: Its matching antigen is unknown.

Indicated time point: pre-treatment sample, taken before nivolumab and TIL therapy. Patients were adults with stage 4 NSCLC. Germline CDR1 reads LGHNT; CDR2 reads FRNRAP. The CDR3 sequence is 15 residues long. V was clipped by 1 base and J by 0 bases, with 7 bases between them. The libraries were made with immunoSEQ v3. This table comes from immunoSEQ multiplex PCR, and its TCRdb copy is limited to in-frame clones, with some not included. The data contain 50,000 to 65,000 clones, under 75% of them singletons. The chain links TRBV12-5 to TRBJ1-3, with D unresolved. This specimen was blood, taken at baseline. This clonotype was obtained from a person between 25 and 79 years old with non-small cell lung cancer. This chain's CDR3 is CASGLGQASGNTIYF. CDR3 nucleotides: TGTGCTAGTGGTTTGGGCCAGGCCTCTGGAAACACCATATATTTT.